The 18 T cell receptor beta chains below all came from one sample that was sequenced in a study of cytotoxic CD8 clonotypes in ibrutinib-treated CLL. The protocol was immunoSEQ multiplex PCR, while the TCRdb copy is restricted to in-frame clones and leaves out a portion. The sample lists a few hundred thousand clones; 67% were seen once. The material sequenced was PBMCs, taken after 36 months of ibrutinib treatment. These receptors originate from a human donor with chronic lymphocytic leukemia.

The genes are TRBV6-6 and TRBJ2-5; perhaps TRBD2 as D (6 bases). Between the trimmed V and J ends, which lost 2 bases and 9 bases, there was a span of 13 bases. Germline V gene sequence: CDR1 MNHNY, CDR2 SVGAGI (reference sequence). This CDR3 has 13 residues. This chain's CDR3 is CASSYGGSRAQYF. The CDR3 DNA is TGTGCCAGCAGTTACGGAGGGTCACGGGCCCAGTACTTC.

V gene TRBV27 combines with J gene TRBJ2-2, with 7 bases identical to TRBD2. Per germline, CDR1 MNHEY and CDR2 SMNVEV (reference sequence). CDR3 size: 15 residues. J gave up 8 bases and V 2 bases, and 8 bases lay outside the gene matches. CDR3 DNA sequence: TGTGCCAGCAGTTTAGCGGGGGTTGGAATTGGGGAGCTGTTTTTT. Translation gives CASSLAGVGIGELFF.

This clone was counted between two and nine times. The chain has TRBV5-6 and TRBJ2-5; D gene uncertain. The germline V gene encodes CDR1 SGHDT and CDR2 YYEEEE. Trimming took 1 base from V and 2 from J, leaving 12 bases between them. The length of the CDR3 is 15 residues. For the CDR3, the DNA is TGTGCCAGCAGCTTGCAGGCGAGACTTCAAGAGACCCAGTACTTC. Protein: CASSLQARLQETQYF.

This clone was recorded a few times. The rearrangement links TRBV7-3 to TRBJ2-6; D not certain. Germline assignment: CDR1 SGHTA and CDR2 FQGTGA. The CDR3 extends over 15 amino acids. V lost 0 bases to trimming and J lost 1 base, with 4 bases between them. The CDR3 DNA reads TGTGCCAGCAGCTTAACGCCTTCTGGGGCCAACGTCCTGACTTTC. It yields the protein CASSLTPSGANVLTF.

The chain combines TRBV5-1 with TRBJ2-1; 7 bases are shared with TRBD1. V gave up 4 bases and J gave up 4 bases; unmatched junction bases: 5. CDR3 length: 14 residues. Germline V lookup: CDR1 SGHRS, CDR2 YFSETQ. CDR3 bases: TGCGCCAGCAGCCCTCCGGGACAGTACAATGAGCAGTTCTTC. The encoded protein is CASSPPGQYNEQFF.

This clone has a single count. This specimen includes other DNA sequences encoding the same CDR3. The gene calls are TRBV9 and TRBJ2-7; TRBD2 aligns across 8 bases. CDR3 size: 14 residues. Germline CDR1 is SGDLS and CDR2 is YYNGEE. The V and J ends lost 0 bases and 1 base, in that order; junction bases with no gene match: 0. In nucleotides, the CDR3 is TGTGCCAGCAGCGTAGCTAGCGGGTCCTACGAGCAGTACTTC. Translated, it gives CASSVASGSYEQYF.

The chain joins TRBV15 to TRBJ2-7, with 9 nucleotides matching TRBD1. This CDR3 spans 15 amino acids. Unmatched junction bases numbered 9, after V lost 4 bases and J lost 5 bases. The germline V gene has CDR1 LNHNV and CDR2 YYDKDF (reference sequence). The CDR3 coding sequence is TGTGCCACCAGCAAACGGGACAGGGTTAACCACGAGCAGTACTTC. Translated: CATSKRDRVNHEQYF.

V and J are TRBV5-1 and TRBJ2-1, with D perhaps TRBD2 (5 bases). This CDR3 comprises 17 residues. V gave up 3 bases and J gave up 2 bases, with 18 bases separating them. Germline loops: CDR1 SGHRS, CDR2 YFSETQ. The CDR3, as DNA: TGCGCCAGCAGCTCCGCATCCGGGGTCGTTACCTACAATGAGCAGTTCTTC. Translated, it gives CASSSASGVVTYNEQFF.

The chain links TRBV2 to TRBJ2-1; D tentatively reads TRBD1 or TRBD2 (5 bases each). Germline lookup yields CDR1 SNHLY and CDR2 FYNNEI. There are 13 residues in the CDR3. Trimming cost V 9 bases and J 3 bases, with 12 bases left between them. CDR3 coding DNA: TGTGCCAGGGGGGAAGCGGACTACAATGAGCAGTTCTTC. Translated, it gives CARGEADYNEQFF. Based on the CDR3 plus reference TRBV2 and TRBJ2-1, the full variable domain is EPEVTQTPSHQVTQMGQEVILRCVPISNHLYFYWYRQILGQKVEFLVSFYNNEISEKSEIFDDQFSVERPDGSNFTLKIRSTKLEDSAMYFCARGEADYNEQFFGPGTRLTVL.

The CDR3 bases are TGTGCCAGCAGCCCAGGCGGAGAGCGGGGGGGGCGGGAGACCCAGTACTTC. This translates into CASSPGGERGGRETQYF. The chain employs TRBV7-2 and TRBJ2-5; 10 nucleotides match TRBD2. The CDR3 totals 17 residues. V lost 5 bases and J lost 5; bases outside the gene matches: 14. Germline CDR1 SGHTA, CDR2 FQGNSA.

The chain has TRBV19 and TRBJ2-7; 7 bases fit TRBD1. The CDR3 has 13 amino acids. V was pared by 3 bases and J by 7 bases, with 6 bases of the junction left unmatched. Germline CDR1 LNHDA, CDR2 SQIVND (reference sequence). CDR3 DNA: TGTGCCAGTAGTATTGGGCGACAGGGAGAGCAGTACTTC. It yields the protein CASSIGRQGEQYF.

This chain links TRBV7-9 with TRBJ1-6; D remains ambiguous. Germline V gene data show CDR1 as SEHNR and CDR2 as FQNEAQ (reference sequence). Trimming took 2 bases from V and 0 from J, leaving 14 bases between them. The CDR3 spans 18 residues. CDR3 bases: TGTGCCAGCAGCTTATCACCAGAGGGCAGCTCCTATAATTCACCCCTCCACTTT. Translated: CASSLSPEGSSYNSPLHF. Drawing the rest from reference TRBV7-9 and TRBJ1-6, the complete variable domain is DTGVSQNPRHKITKRGQNVTFRCDPISEHNRLYWYRQTLGQGPEFLTYFQNEAQLEKSRLLSDRFSAERPKGSFSTLEIQRTEQGDSAMYLCASSLSPEGSSYNSPLHFGNGTRLTVT.

This clone was observed a single time. The genes are TRBV28 and TRBJ1-2; D call uncertain. The CDR3 is 13 residues long. Germline lookup yields CDR1 MDHEN and CDR2 SYDVKM. V lost 3 bases and J lost 7, with 12 bases in between. CDR3 amino acids: CASSFGRVGGYTF. Here the CDR3 DNA reads TGTGCCAGCAGTTTTGGCAGAGTTGGTGGCTACACCTTC.

The chain joins TRBV28 to TRBJ2-7, with D hard to call. The germline CDR1 and CDR2 sequences are MDHEN and SYDVKM. V dropped 6 bases and J dropped 2 bases, with 14 bases sitting between them. The CDR3 length is 14 residues. The DNA for the CDR3 is TGTGCCAGCAGGACTTTCAGGAAAACCTACGAGCAGTACTTC. Protein product: CASRTFRKTYEQYF. Looking up the rest from reference TRBV28 and TRBJ2-7 gives the full variable domain: DVKVTQSSRYLVKRTGEKVFLECVQDMDHENMFWYRQDPGLGLRLIYFSYDVKMKEKGDIPEGYSVSREKKERFSLILESASTNQTSMYLCASRTFRKTYEQYFGPGTRLTVT.

V and J are TRBV18 and TRBJ2-7, with TRBD1 matching over 9 bases. Germline V gene sequence: CDR1 KGHSH, CDR2 LQKENI. V lost 3 bases to trimming and J lost 6 bases; unmatched junction nucleotides: 15. This CDR3 spans 17 amino acids. The CDR3 bases are TGTGCCAGCTCACCTCTCCCCGGGACAGGGCATGAATCCGAGCAGTACTTC. Translated, it gives CASSPLPGTGHESEQYF.

The chain employs TRBV4-2 and TRBJ2-7; 8 nucleotides align to TRBD1. From germline, CDR1 is LGHNA and CDR2 YNFKEQ. CDR3 size: 15 residues. With 2 bases clipped from V and 2 bases from J, the junction kept 5 bases outside the gene matches. The CDR3 bases are TGTGCCAGCAGCCAATCCACAGGGGGACCCTACGAGCAGTACTTC. This sequence encodes CASSQSTGGPYEQYF.

The chain recombines TRBV27 with TRBJ2-3, with 7 positions matching TRBD2. Germline V CDR1 and CDR2: MNHEY, SMNVEV (reference sequence). J lost 2 bases, V lost 3 bases, and 5 bases had no gene match. This CDR3 is 15 amino acids long. CDR3 loop: CASSFLTSLTDTQYF. Here the CDR3 DNA reads TGTGCCAGCAGTTTCTTGACTAGCCTCACAGATACGCAGTATTTT.

In this sample, this clone turned up once. The chain couples TRBV10-1 to TRBJ2-7; 7 nucleotides line up with TRBD1. The germline gives CDR1 WNHNN, CDR2 SYGVQD (reference sequence). The CDR3 has 16 amino acids. V gave up 0 bases and J gave up 3 bases; unmatched junction bases: 8. CDR3 loop: CASSESEGGRFYEQYF. CDR3 in DNA: TGCGCCAGCAGTGAGTCTGAAGGGGGCCGTTTCTACGAGCAGTACTTC.